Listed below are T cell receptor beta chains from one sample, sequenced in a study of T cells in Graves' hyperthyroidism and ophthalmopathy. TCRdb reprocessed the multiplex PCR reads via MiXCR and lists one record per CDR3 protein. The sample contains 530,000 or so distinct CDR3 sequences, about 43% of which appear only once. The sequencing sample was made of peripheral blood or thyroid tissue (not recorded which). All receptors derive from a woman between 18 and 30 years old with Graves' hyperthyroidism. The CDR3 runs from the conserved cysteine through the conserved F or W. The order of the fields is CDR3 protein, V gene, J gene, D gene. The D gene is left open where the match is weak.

CASSPTGDRVYEHF	TRBV5-4	TRBJ1-5	TRBD1
CASSTYSQETQYF	TRBV28	TRBJ2-5	.
CASSLKGNNSPLHF	TRBV7-3	TRBJ1-6	.
CASSEADRHSYEQYF	TRBV6-1	TRBJ2-7	TRBD1
CASSMSGSTDTQYF	TRBV19	TRBJ2-3	.
CASSTGPGWETQHF	TRBV7-9	TRBJ1-5	.
CASNRGISYEQYF	TRBV2	TRBJ2-7	TRBD1
CADEEILGGYTF	TRBV27	TRBJ1-2	.
CASSLLADRGINEQFF	TRBV7-2	.	.
CAVQGTYEQYF	TRBV10-3	TRBJ2-7	.
CAVGGNQPQHF	TRBV7-9	TRBJ1-5	.
CASSPWGGTAFF	TRBV7-9	TRBJ1-1	.
CASSDYLSDMMNTEAFF	TRBV6-5	TRBJ1-1	.
CASSAASANEKLFF	TRBV6-1	TRBJ1-4	.
CSVESVREVTDTQYF	TRBV29-1	TRBJ2-3	TRBD2
CASSLAPGGSSPLHF	TRBV7-2	TRBJ1-6	TRBD1
CASSASPSGRETQYF	TRBV9	TRBJ2-5	TRBD2
CAWSEKRETGELFF	TRBV19	TRBJ2-2	.
CASSLDYSSYEQYF	TRBV5-1	TRBJ2-7	.
CASSPRGLSEQYF	TRBV13	TRBJ2-7	TRBD1
CSAPPPGLRETQYF	TRBV20-1	TRBJ2-5	.
CASFQGANTGELFF	TRBV27	TRBJ2-2	TRBD1
CASSLQGAGANVLTF	TRBV7-8	TRBJ2-6	TRBD1
CSARAPYVQDPYEQYF	TRBV20-1	TRBJ2-7	.
CASSQDRTSGSPSQYF	TRBV7-8	TRBJ2-5	TRBD2
CASSGRGRTGKGSNQPQHF	TRBV9	TRBJ1-5	.
CASSQPLHF	TRBV9	TRBJ1-5	.
CSAAGADYGYTF	TRBV20-1	TRBJ1-2	.
CASSVEGTSGYYEQYF	TRBV9	TRBJ2-7	TRBD2
CASSLGLGASEVTGNTIYF	TRBV6-4	TRBJ1-3	.
CASSSGTGQGAYNEQYF	TRBV7-6	TRBJ2-7	TRBD1
CASSPLQGAQNEQFF	TRBV5-1	.	TRBD1